One sample yielded the 16 T cell receptor beta chains listed below, sequenced in a study of shared clonotypes between healthy human individuals. The protocol was immunoSEQ multiplex PCR, while the TCRdb copy is restricted to in-frame clones and leaves out a portion. The sample gives about 1,500,000 clones, 96% of which show up once; 1.2% is in the top ten. The sample taken for sequencing was naive CD4+ T cells sorted from blood. Subset defined: CD45RA+ positively selected. These receptors all stem from a young man in good health.

The J gene is TRBJ2-7, the V gene TRBV28, with a tentative D call TRBD2 (6 bases). Germline values: CDR1 MDHEN, CDR2 SYDVKM. V was pared by 4 bases and J by 3 bases, with 13 bases between. The CDR3 length is 14 residues. The CDR3 sequence is CASSYWGVGYEQYF. The CDR3 nucleotides are TGTGCCAGCAGTTACTGGGGGGTCGGCTACGAGCAGTACTTC.

The chain couples TRBV28 to TRBJ2-5; D is perhaps TRBD1 (7 bases). Looked up from germline, CDR1 is MDHEN and CDR2 is SYDVKM. The CDR3 consists of 18 residues. Trimming removed 4 bases at V and 4 bases at J, with 25 bases between. CDR3 DNA sequence: TGTGCCAGCAGTTCCCCAAACGACAGGGAGGTAAGGGGAGAGACCCAGTACTTC. This codes for CASSSPNDREVRGETQYF.

CDR3 sequence reads: CASSMGSGRGDEQFF. The CDR3 bases are TGTGCCAGTAGTATGGGTAGCGGGAGAGGCGATGAGCAGTTCTTC. This chain connects TRBV19 to TRBJ2-1; TRBD2 matches at 9 bases. V gave up 3 bases and J gave up 8 bases; unmatched junction bases: 8. CDR1 is LNHDA and CDR2 is SQIVND in the germline V gene (reference sequence). This CDR3 comprises 15 residues.

This sequence joins TRBV19 and TRBJ2-5; 8 bases align to TRBD1. The V gene's germline CDR1 is LNHDA and CDR2 SQIVND (reference sequence). With 4 bases clipped from V and 1 base from J, the junction kept 8 bases outside the gene matches. This CDR3 has 16 amino acids. For the CDR3, the DNA is TGTGCCAGTAGTAAATCGACAGGGGCGCCCCAAGAGACCCAGTACTTC. It encodes CASSKSTGAPQETQYF. The variable domain in full, with the rest retrieved from reference TRBV19 and TRBJ2-5, is DGGITQSPKYLFRKEGQNVTLSCEQNLNHDAMYWYRQDPGQGLRLIYYSQIVNDFQKGDIAEGYSVSREKKESFPLTVTSAQKNPTAFYLCASSKSTGAPQETQYFGPGTRLLVL.

The chain combines TRBV6-1 with TRBJ2-1, with no clear D. CDR1 is MNHNS and CDR2 is SASEGT in the germline V gene. The CDR3 has 16 amino acids. Trimming removed 2 bases from V and 0 bases from J, with 11 bases in between. CDR3 protein: CASSEPSLGSYNEQFF. CDR3 DNA: TGTGCCAGCAGTGAACCTTCGTTGGGCTCCTACAATGAGCAGTTCTTC.

The CDR3 nucleotides are TGTGCCTGGGGTCGGGACAGGGGGGCGGCAAACACCGGGGAGCTGTTTTTT. As protein: CAWGRDRGAANTGELFF. The J gene is TRBJ2-2, the V gene TRBV30; 11 bases match TRBD1. Trimming took 5 bases from V and 2 from J; bases not matched to a gene: 10. The CDR3 length is 17 residues. Germline V gives CDR1 GTSNPN, CDR2 SVGIG (reference sequence).

V is TRBV28 and J is TRBJ2-7; 10 bases agree with TRBD2. Trimming cost V 4 bases and J 9 bases; bases outside gene matches: 3. Germline V gene lookup returns CDR1 MDHEN and CDR2 SYDVKM. The CDR3 spans 12 residues. The CDR3 is CASSSGTSVQYF. The DNA for the CDR3 is TGTGCCAGCAGTTCCGGGACTAGCGTGCAGTACTTC.

The rearrangement joins TRBV9 to TRBJ1-2; 9 bases agree with TRBD1. Germline V CDR1 and CDR2: SGDLS, YYNGEE. The CDR3 is 17 amino acids. Trimming removed 0 bases from V and 2 bases from J; junction bases left unmatched: 8. Written as DNA, the CDR3 is TGTGCCAGCAGCGTAGACCCCGGTGACAGGGGGAACTATGGCTACACCTTC. Amino acid sequence: CASSVDPGDRGNYGYTF.

The chain couples TRBV18 to TRBJ2-1; D is unresolved. The V and J ends lost 2 bases and 10 bases respectively, with 15 bases between them. This CDR3 is built from 14 residues. The germline gives CDR1 KGHSH, CDR2 LQKENI. The CDR3 DNA reads TGTGCCAGCTCACCATCCTCGCCCGGTGGGGAGCAGTTCTTC. Translated: CASSPSSPGGEQFF.

The chain recombines TRBV10-3 with TRBJ2-5, with TRBD2 matching over 7 bases. The trim removed 2 bases at V and 5 bases at J, leaving 14 bases unmatched. The germline V gene encodes CDR1 ENHRY and CDR2 SYGVKD. This CDR3 is 17 amino acids long. CDR3 sequence: CAISEGKRRAGEETQYF. Here the CDR3 DNA reads TGTGCCATCAGTGAGGGAAAAAGGAGGGCGGGGGAGGAGACCCAGTACTTC.

This chain joins TRBV4-3 and TRBJ2-7; 7 nucleotides agree with TRBD1. After removal of 0 bases from V and 9 bases from J, the junction contained 5 bases not matched to a gene. This CDR3 comprises 13 residues. Per the germline V gene, CDR1 is LGHNA and CDR2 is YSLEER. The CDR3 DNA is TGCGCCAGCAGCCAAGATCGACAGGGAATGCAGTACTTC. It specifies CASSQDRQGMQYF.

The V call is TRBV5-1, the J call TRBJ1-4; maybe TRBD1 (6 bases). The V gene lost 4 bases and the J gene lost 0 bases, with 16 bases spanning the gap. CDR1 and CDR2 (germline): SGHRS, YFSETQ. This CDR3 has 17 amino acids. This CDR3 reads CASSPGGTSATNEKLFF. CDR3 nucleotides: TGCGCCAGCAGCCCGGGGGGGACATCGGCAACTAATGAAAAACTGTTTTTT.

The chain is built from TRBV5-4 and TRBJ2-2; D call uncertain. Germline CDR1 SGHNT, CDR2 YYREEE (reference sequence). The CDR3 length is 16 residues. V lost 2 bases and J lost 0, with 11 bases in between. As DNA, the CDR3 is TGTGCCAGCAGCTTAACGCAGGCTCCGAACACCGGGGAGCTGTTTTTT. Protein sequence: CASSLTQAPNTGELFF.

The chain couples TRBV27 to TRBJ2-1; D remains unclear. CDR3 length: 15 residues. CDR1 and CDR2 from the germline V gene are MNHEY and SMNVEV (reference sequence). Trimming took off 4 bases at V and 5 bases at J, with 15 bases between the two ends. The CDR3 loop is CASSSSRRANNEQFF. Here the CDR3 DNA reads TGTGCCAGCAGTTCCTCACGCCGGGCGAACAATGAGCAGTTCTTC.

The chain carries TRBV6-1 and TRBJ1-2; no reliable D call. The CDR3 loop spans 12 amino acids. The V gene lost 6 bases and the J gene lost 7 bases, with 12 bases spanning the gap. Germline assignment: CDR1 MNHNS and CDR2 SASEGT. DNA for the CDR3: TGTGCCAGCAGCCCCCCCGGTCTTGGCTACACCTTC. This gives the protein CASSPPGLGYTF.

This chain connects TRBV28 to TRBJ2-1; D call uncertain. Germline CDR1 and CDR2: MDHEN and SYDVKM. This CDR3 comprises 15 residues. V gave up 2 bases and J gave up 12 bases, with 20 bases separating them. The CDR3 reads CASSLTNPWQARQFF. The CDR3 coding sequence is TGTGCCAGCAGTTTAACCAACCCCTGGCAGGCAAGGCAGTTCTTC.